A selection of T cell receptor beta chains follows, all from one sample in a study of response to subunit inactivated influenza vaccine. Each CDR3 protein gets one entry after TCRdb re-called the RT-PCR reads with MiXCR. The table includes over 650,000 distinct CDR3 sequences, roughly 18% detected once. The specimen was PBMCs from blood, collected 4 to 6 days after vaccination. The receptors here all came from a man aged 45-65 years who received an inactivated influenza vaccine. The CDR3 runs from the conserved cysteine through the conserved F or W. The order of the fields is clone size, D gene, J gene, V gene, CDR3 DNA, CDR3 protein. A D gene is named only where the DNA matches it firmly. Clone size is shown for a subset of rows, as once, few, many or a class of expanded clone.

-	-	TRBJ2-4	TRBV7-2	TGTGCCACCCGCACGGGGAACATTCAGTACTTC	CATRTGNIQYF
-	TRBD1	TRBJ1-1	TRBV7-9	TGTGCCAGCAGCTTAGGCCCCGGGACAGGTGAAGCTTTCTTT	CASSLGPGTGEAFF
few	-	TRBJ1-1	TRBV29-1	TGCAGCGTTGAGACCCGACTTAAAATGAACACTGAAGCTTTCTTT	CSVETRLKMNTEAFF
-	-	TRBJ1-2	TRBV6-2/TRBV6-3	TGTGCCAGCAGTTTAAGGTCCGGCTACACCTTC	CASSLRSGYTF
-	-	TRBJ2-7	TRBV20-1	TGCAGTGCTAGAGATGGCCGGCAGGGCGGATCCTACGAGCAGTACTTC	CSARDGRQGGSYEQYF
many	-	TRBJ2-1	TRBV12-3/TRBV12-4	TGTGCCAGCAGTTTGGGCACGAAGGGTGAGCAGTTCTTC	CASSLGTKGEQFF
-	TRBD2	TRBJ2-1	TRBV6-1	TGTGCCAGCAGTGCGGGACTAGCGGGTTACACCTCCTACAATGAGCAGTTCTTC	CASSAGLAGYTSYNEQFF
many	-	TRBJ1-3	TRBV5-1	TGCGCCAGCAGCATCCAGGGCCTCGGAAACACCATATATTTT	CASSIQGLGNTIYF
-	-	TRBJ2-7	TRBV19	TGTGCCAGTAGTAGGATACCCTCCTACGAGCAGTACTTC	CASSRIPSYEQYF
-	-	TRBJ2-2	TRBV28	TGTGCCAGCAGTTTACAAACAGGACAGAACACCGGGGAGCTGTTTTTT	CASSLQTGQNTGELFF
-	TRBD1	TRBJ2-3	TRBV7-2	TGTGCCAGCAGCTCCAACTACAGGGGGTCAGATACGCAGTATTTT	CASSSNYRGSDTQYF
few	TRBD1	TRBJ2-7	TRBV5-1	TGCGCCAGCACCTATGGGGGACAGGGCTACGAGCAGTACTTC	CASTYGGQGYEQYF
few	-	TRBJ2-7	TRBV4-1	TGCGCCAGCAGCCAAGGTGGGGCAGGGCTCAGCTCCTACGAGCAGTACTTC	CASSQGGAGLSSYEQYF
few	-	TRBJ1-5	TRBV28	TGTGCCAGCAGGGGAGCGGATCAGCCCCAGCATTTT	CASRGADQPQHF
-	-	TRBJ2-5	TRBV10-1	TGCGCCAGGACACCACAGGGAGTTCAAGAGACCCAGTACTTC	CARTPQGVQETQYF
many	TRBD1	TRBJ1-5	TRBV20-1	TGCAGTGCTAGAGATATGAACAGGGGAAGCAATCAGCCCCAGCATTTT	CSARDMNRGSNQPQHF
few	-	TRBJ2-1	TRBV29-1	TGCAGCTCCCGTGGTGATGAGCAGTTCTTC	CSSRGDEQFF
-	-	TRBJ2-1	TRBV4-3	TGCGCCAGCAGCCAAGTGTTATCAGTTGAGCAGTTCTTC	CASSQVLSVEQFF
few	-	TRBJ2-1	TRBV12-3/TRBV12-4	TGTGCCAGCAGTCCGAGGACAGGCGCCGGGACTAACAATGAGCAGTTCTTC	CASSPRTGAGTNNEQFF
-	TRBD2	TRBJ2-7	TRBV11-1	TGTGCCAGCAGCTTAGACCTGTGGACTAGCTACGAGCAGTACTTC	CASSLDLWTSYEQYF
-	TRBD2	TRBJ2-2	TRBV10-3	TGTGCCATCAAGCGGGACCTCACCGGGGAGCTGTTTTTT	CAIKRDLTGELFF